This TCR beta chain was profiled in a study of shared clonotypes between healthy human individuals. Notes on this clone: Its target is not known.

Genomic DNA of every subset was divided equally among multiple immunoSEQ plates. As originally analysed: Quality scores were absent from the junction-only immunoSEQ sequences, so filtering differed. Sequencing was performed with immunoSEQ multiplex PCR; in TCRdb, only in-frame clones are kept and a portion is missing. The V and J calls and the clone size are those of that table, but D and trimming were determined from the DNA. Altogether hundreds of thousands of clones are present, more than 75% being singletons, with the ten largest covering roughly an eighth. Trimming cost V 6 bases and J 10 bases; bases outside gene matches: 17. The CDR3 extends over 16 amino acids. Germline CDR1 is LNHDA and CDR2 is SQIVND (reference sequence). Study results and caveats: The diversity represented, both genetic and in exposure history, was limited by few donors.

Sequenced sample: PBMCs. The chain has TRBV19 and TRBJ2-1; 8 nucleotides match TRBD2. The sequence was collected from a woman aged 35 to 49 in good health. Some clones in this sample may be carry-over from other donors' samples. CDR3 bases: TGTGCCAGTAGCCCCGGGACTAGTTATGAGGCGAGGGAGCAGTTCTTC. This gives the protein CASSPGTSYEAREQFF.